This TCR beta chain was captured by sequencing in a study of molecular identifiers for immune sequencing clone quantification. Across the study: Replicate RNA came from 20,000 or 100,000 naive CD8 cells and was split five ways, and four parts were sequenced.

Study-wide results and caveats: Detecting spiked Jurkat TCR RNA from one cell among about a million naive cells was reportedly possible.

Sorting was used to obtain naive CD8 T cells (CD8+CD4-CCR7+CD45RA+). About this clonotype itself: Its antigen is undetermined.

V lost 2 bases and J 11 bases, leaving 16 bases between the germline ends. The CDR3 covers 14 residues. Per germline, CDR1 SGHTA and CDR2 FQGTGA. TCRdb redid the calling of the PCR reads with MiXCR, one entry per CDR3 protein. The data contain more than 250,000 distinct CDR3 sequences, about 22% of them singletons. The chain joins TRBV7-3 to TRBJ2-1, with unresolved D. The sequenced material came from naive CD8+ T cells from blood, with Jurkat cell RNA spiked in. The subset was: FACS-sorted CD8+CD4-CCR7+CD45RA+ naive T cells. The sequence derives from a human donor in good health. Some libraries in this study had Jurkat cell RNA spiked in. CDR3 sequence: CASSLGVLSNKQFF. CDR3 DNA: TGTGCCAGCAGCTTAGGGGTCCTGAGCAACAAGCAGTTCTTC.